The T cell receptor beta chain described here comes from a study of identical twins. Whole-study results and caveats: Out-of-frame alpha sequences common to twins exhibited an excess of low generation probability. The study found weaker excess twin sharing in beta out-of-frame sequences. Models underestimated how often monozygotic twins shared out-of-frame TCR alpha.

In this sample, this clonotype turned up a few times. Antigen unknown. CDR3 length: 15 amino acids. Germline CDR1 reads MDHEN; CDR2 reads SYDVKM. Trimming cost V 7 bases and J 2 bases, with 18 bases left between them. TCRdb passed the 5' RACE reads through MiXCR, listing each CDR3 protein once. The sample has some 460,000 distinct CDR3 sequences; more than 13% are singletons. Separately, the same data were catalogued under a study of yellow fever vaccine responses in identical twins.

Source material: CD4+ T cells sorted from blood. The chain has TRBV28 and TRBJ2-7; D possibly matches TRBD1 or TRBD2 (7 bases each). The receptor comes from a woman under 30 in good health. This CDR3 reads CASNEQGRGPYEQYF. The CDR3 DNA reads as TGTGCCAGCAACGAACAGGGGAGGGGACCCTACGAGCAGTACTTC.